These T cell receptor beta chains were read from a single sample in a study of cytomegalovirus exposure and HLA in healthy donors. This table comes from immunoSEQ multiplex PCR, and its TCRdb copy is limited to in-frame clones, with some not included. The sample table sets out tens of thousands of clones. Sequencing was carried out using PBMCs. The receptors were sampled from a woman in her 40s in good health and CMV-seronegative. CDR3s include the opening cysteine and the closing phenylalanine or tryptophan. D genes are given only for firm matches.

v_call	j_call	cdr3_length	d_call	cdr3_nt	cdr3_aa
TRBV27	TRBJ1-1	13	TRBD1	TGTGCCAGCAGAAGGACAGGGAGGAATGAAGCTTTCTTT	CASRRTGRNEAFF
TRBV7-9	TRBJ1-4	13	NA	TGTGCCAGCAGCCTTGACGGGGGGGAAAAACTGTTTTTT	CASSLDGGEKLFF
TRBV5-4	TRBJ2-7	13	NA	TGTGCCGGCTCCCAAGGAGGGACCTACGAGCAGTACTTC	CAGSQGGTYEQYF
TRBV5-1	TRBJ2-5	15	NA	TGCGCCAGCAGCTCGGGGGACAGTTCTCAAGAGACCCAGTACTTC	CASSSGDSSQETQYF
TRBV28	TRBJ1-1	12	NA	TGTGCCATATCGAGGACATCCTTCGAAGCTTTCTTT	CAISRTSFEAFF
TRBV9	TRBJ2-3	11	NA	TGTGCCAGCAGCCCCAAAGATACGCAGTATTTT	CASSPKDTQYF
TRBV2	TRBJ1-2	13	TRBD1	TGTGCCAGCAGGGACAGGCTGGGATATGGCTACACCTTC	CASRDRLGYGYTF
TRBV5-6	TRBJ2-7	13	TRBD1	TGTGCCAGCAGCCTGACAGGGTTGGGGGAGCAGTACTTC	CASSLTGLGEQYF
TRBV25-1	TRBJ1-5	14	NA	TGTGCCAGCAGTGAATTCTCCAGCAATCAGCCCCAGCATTTT	CASSEFSSNQPQHF
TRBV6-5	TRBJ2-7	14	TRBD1	TGTGCCAGCAGTCCTGGGACAGGGTGGTACGAGCAGTACTTC	CASSPGTGWYEQYF
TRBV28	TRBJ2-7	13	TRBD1	TGTGCCAGCAGTTTAGGGGACAGGGACGAGCAGTACTTC	CASSLGDRDEQYF
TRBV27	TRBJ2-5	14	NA	TGTGCCAGCAGTTTAACAGTGGTAGGAGAGACCCAGTACTTC	CASSLTVVGETQYF
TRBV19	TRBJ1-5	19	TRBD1	TGTGCCAGTAGTATAAATTTAGGGACAGATGTATATAGCAATCAGCCCCAGCATTTT	CASSINLGTDVYSNQPQHF
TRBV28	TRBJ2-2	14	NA	TGTGCCAGCAGTCCGCCCCAGAGGGTCGGGGAGCTGTTTTTT	CASSPPQRVGELFF
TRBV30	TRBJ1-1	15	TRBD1	TGTGCCGTTGAGGGGGCAAGGAGGGAGGACACTGAAGCTTTCTTT	CAVEGARREDTEAFF
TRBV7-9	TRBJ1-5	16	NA	TGTGCCAGCAGCGCCGGGGAGGGGCTGGGCAATCAGCCCCAGCATTTT	CASSAGEGLGNQPQHF
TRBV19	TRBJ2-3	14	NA	TGTGCCAGTAGCGGCGGAGGAAGCACAGATAAGCAGTATTTT	CASSGGGSTDKQYF
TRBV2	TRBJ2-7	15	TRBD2	TGTGCCAGCAGTGCCCGACTAGCGGGAGTCCTTGAGCAGTACTTC	CASSARLAGVLEQYF
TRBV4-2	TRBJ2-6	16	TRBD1	TGTGCCAGCAGCCAAGATAGGGGGCCCGGGGCCAACGTCCTGACTTTC	CASSQDRGPGANVLTF
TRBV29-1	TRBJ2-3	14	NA	TGCAGCCTGCGGGTGGGAACAAGCACAGATACGCAGTATTTT	CSLRVGTSTDTQYF
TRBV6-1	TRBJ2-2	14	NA	TGTGCCAGCAGTAGGTCGGCAGGGCCCGGGGAGCTGTTTTTT	CASSRSAGPGELFF
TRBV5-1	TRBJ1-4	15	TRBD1	TGCGCCAGCAGCTCGACAGGGGCAACTAATGAAAAACTGTTTTTT	CASSSTGATNEKLFF
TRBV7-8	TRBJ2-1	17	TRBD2	TGTGCCAGCAGACTGCGGGGAGGGCTAGCGGCATACAATGAGCAGTTCTTC	CASRLRGGLAAYNEQFF
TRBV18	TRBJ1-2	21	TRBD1	TGTGCCAGCTCACCACCCGGGCATTTAACCGGGACAGGGACCGCTGACGGTGGCTACACCTTC	CASSPPGHLTGTGTADGGYTF
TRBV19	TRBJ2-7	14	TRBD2	TGTGCCAGCTGTAGCGGGAGGTACGCCTACGAGCAGTACTTC	CASCSGRYAYEQYF
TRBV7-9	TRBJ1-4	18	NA	TGTGCCAGCAGTCAAAGTCTCAGGGGCAGGGGAACTAATGAAAAACTGTTTTTT	CASSQSLRGRGTNEKLFF
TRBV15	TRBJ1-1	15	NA	TGTGCCACCAGCAGAGCGTTCGGGGGGCGCACTGAAGCTTTCTTT	CATSRAFGGRTEAFF
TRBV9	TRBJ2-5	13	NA	TGTGCCAGCAGCGTAGGGCTAGCGGAGACCCAGTACTTC	CASSVGLAETQYF
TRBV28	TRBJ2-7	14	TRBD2	TGTGCCAGCAGTCTTATAGCGGGAGACCACGAGCAGTACTTC	CASSLIAGDHEQYF
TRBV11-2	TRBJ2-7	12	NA	TGTGCCAGCAGTTTGCACTACGGCGAGCAGTACTTC	CASSLHYGEQYF
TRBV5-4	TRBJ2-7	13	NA	TGTGCCAGCAGCTTAACAACGGGATACGAGCAGTACTTC	CASSLTTGYEQYF
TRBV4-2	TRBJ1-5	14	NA	TGTGCCAGCAGCCAAGACCACAGCCTTACTGCCCAGCATTTT	CASSQDHSLTAQHF
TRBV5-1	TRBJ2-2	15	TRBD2	TGCGCCAGCAGCCTGACCGGGACTATCACCGGGGAGCTGTTTTTT	CASSLTGTITGELFF
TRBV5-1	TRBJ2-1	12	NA	TGCGCCAGCAGCTTGCAGGGCGATGAGCAGTTCTTC	CASSLQGDEQFF
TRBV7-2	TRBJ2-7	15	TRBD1	TGTGCCAGCAGCTTCACCGGACAGGGGGCATACGAGCAGTACTTC	CASSFTGQGAYEQYF